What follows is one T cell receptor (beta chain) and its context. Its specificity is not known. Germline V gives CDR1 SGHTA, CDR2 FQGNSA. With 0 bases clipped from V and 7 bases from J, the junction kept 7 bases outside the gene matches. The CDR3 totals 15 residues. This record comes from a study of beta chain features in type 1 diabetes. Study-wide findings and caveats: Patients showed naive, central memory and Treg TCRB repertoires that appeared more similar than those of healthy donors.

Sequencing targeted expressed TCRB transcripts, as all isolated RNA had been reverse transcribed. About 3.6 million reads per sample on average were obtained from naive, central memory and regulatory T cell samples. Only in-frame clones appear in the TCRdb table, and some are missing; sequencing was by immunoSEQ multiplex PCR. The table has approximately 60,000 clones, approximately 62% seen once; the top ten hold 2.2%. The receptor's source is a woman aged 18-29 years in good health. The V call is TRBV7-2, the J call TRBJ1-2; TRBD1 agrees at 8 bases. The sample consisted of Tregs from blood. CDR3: CASSLAARGRGGYTF. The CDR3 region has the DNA TGTGCCAGCAGCTTAGCGGCCAGGGGGCGAGGTGGCTACACCTTC.